A single TCR beta chain is shown here with its context. The sample originates from a study of blood T cell repertoires in COVID-19. Study-level background: Both acute and convalescent COVID-19 samples were obtained from the United States, Italy and Spain. In each case, the material was cDNA or gDNA derived from T cells, B-cell-depleted T cells, or PBMCs.

As processed by the authors: Reference gene primer amplification gave estimated nucleated cell counts. Generated by immunoSEQ multiplex PCR, the TCRdb table keeps only in-frame clones and is missing some. Clone size and the V and J calls come from that table; the DNA yielded D and trimming. The table records under 150,000 clones, 75% to 90% of them present only once. The receptor's source is a man in his forties or fifties with active COVID-19. Sequences were obtained from peripheral blood.

The CDR3: CASSIEAGGPGTDTQYF. The CDR3 DNA sequence: TGTGCCAGTAGTATAGAGGCGGGGGGGCCGGGCACAGATACGCAGTATTTT. This chain joins TRBV19 and TRBJ2-3, with 9 bases aligning to TRBD2. Looked up from germline, CDR1 is LNHDA and CDR2 is SQIVND (reference sequence). V lost 0 bases to trimming and J lost 1 base; unmatched junction nucleotides: 5. The CDR3 loop spans 17 amino acids.